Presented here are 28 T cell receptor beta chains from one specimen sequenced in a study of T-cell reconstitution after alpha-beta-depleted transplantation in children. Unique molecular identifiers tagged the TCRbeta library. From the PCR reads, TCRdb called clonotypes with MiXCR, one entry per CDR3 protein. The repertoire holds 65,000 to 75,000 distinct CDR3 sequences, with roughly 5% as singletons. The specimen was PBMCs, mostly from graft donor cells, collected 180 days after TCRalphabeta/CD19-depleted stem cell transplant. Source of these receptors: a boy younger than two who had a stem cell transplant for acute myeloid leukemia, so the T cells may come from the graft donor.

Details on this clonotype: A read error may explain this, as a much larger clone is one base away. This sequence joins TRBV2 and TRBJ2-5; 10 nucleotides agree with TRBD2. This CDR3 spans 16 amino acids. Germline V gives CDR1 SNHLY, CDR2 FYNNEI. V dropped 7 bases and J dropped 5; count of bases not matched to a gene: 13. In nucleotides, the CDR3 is TGTGCCAGCACCCACAGAAGCGGGGGGGTCGGGGAGACCCAGTACTTC. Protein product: CASTHRSGGVGETQYF.

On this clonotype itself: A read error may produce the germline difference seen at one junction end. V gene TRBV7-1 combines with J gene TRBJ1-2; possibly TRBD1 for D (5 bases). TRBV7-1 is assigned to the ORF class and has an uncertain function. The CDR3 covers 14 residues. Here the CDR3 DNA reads TGTGCCATCAGCTCAGGGCTCCTGCGAGGTGGCTACACCTTC. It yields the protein CAISSGLLRGGYTF.

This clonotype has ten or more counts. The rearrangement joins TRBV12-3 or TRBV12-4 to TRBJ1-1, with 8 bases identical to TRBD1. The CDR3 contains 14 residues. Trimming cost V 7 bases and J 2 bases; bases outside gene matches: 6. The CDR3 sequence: CASTPDRGNTEAFF. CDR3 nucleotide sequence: TGTGCCAGCACCCCTGACAGGGGTAACACTGAAGCTTTCTTT.

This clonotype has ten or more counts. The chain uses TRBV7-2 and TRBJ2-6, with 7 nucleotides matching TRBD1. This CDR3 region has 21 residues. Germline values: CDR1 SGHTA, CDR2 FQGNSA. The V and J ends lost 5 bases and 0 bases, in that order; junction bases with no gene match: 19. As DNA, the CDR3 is TGTGCCAGCAGCACACCCTACCCTGACAGGGTTCCGACCTCTGGGGCCAACGTCCTGACTTTC. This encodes CASSTPYPDRVPTSGANVLTF.

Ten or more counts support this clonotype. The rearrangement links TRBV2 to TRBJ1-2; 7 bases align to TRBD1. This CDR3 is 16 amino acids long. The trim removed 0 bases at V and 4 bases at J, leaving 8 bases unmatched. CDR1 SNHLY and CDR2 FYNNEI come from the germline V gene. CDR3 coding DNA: TGTGCCAGCAGTGAAGCGGTAATGGGACAGCTCTATGGCTACACCTTC. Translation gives CASSEAVMGQLYGYTF. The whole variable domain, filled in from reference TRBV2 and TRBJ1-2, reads EPEVTQTPSHQVTQMGQEVILRCVPISNHLYFYWYRQILGQKVEFLVSFYNNEISEKSEIFDDQFSVERPDGSNFTLKIRSTKLEDSAMYFCASSEAVMGQLYGYTFGSGTRLTVV.

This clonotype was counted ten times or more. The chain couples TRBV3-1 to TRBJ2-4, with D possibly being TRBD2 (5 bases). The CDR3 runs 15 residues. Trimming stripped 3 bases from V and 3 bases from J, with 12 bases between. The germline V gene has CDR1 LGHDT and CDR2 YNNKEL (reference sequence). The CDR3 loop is CASSHWRFDKNIQYF. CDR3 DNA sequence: TGTGCCAGCAGCCATTGGAGGTTCGACAAAAACATTCAGTACTTC.

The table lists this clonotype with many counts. The CDR3 region has the DNA TGCGCCAGCAGCCGGACAGGGGATAATTCACCCCTCCACTTT. It yields the protein CASSRTGDNSPLHF. The chain joins TRBV5-1 to TRBJ1-6; TRBD1 agrees at 9 bases. There are 14 residues in the CDR3. Trimming removed 4 bases from V and 5 bases from J; junction bases left unmatched: 1. Germline CDR1 reads SGHRS; CDR2 reads YFSETQ.

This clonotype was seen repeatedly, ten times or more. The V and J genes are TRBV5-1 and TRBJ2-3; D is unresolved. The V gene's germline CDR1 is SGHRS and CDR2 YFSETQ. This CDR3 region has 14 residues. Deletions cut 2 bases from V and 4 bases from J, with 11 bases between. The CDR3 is CASSFLSESDTQYF. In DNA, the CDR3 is TGCGCCAGCAGCTTTTTGTCGGAATCAGATACGCAGTATTTT.

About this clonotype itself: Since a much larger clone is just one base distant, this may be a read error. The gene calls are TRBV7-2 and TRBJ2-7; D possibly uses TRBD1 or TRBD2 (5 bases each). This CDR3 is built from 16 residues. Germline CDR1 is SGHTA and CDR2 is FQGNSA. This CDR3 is CASSLESGPSSYGQYF. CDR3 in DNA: TGTGCCAGCAGCTTAGAATCGGGACCCAGCTCCTACGGGCAGTACTTC.

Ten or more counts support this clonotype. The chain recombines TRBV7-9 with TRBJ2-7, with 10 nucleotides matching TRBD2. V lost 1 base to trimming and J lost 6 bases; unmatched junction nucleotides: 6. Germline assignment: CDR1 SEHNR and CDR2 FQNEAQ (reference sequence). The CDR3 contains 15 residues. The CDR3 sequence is CASSLEAGGPREQYF. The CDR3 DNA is TGTGCCAGCAGCTTAGAAGCGGGGGGGCCCCGCGAGCAGTACTTC.

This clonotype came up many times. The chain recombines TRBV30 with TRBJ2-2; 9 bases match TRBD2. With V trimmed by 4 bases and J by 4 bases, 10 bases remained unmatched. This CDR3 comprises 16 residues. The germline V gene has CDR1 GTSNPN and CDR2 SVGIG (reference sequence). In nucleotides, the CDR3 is TGTGCCTGGATGCGGGGGGGCCAGCTAGTCACCGGGGAGCTGTTTTTT. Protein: CAWMRGGQLVTGELFF.

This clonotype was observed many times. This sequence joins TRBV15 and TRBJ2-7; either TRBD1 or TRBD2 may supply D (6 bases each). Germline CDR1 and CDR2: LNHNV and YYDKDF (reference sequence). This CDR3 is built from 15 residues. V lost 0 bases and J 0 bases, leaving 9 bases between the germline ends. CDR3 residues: CATSRERGASYEQYV. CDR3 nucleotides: TGTGCCACCAGCAGAGAGAGGGGGGCCTCCTACGAGCAGTACGTC.

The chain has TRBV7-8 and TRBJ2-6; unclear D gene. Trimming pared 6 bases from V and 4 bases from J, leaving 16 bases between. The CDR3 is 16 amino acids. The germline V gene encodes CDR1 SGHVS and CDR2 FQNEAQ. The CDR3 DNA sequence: TGTGCCAGCAGGTCCAGCCGACTCGGGGGGGCCAACGTCCTGACTTTC. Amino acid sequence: CASRSSRLGGANVLTF.

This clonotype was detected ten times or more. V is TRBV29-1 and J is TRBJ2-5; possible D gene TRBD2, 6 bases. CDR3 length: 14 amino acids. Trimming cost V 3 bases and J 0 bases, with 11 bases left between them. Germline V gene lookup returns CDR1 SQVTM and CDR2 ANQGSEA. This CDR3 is CSVEGREYQETQYF. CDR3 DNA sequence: TGCAGCGTTGAGGGCCGGGAGTACCAAGAGACCCAGTACTTC.

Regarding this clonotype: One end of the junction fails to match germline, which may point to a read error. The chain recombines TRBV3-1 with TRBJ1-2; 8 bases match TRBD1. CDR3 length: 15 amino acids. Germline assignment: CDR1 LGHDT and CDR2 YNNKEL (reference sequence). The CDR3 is CASGQVGTGAYGYTF. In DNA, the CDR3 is TGTGCCAGCGGCCAAGTTGGGACAGGCGCCTATGGCTACACCTTC. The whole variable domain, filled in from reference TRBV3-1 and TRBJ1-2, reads DTAVSQTPKYLVTQMGNDKSIKCEQNLGHDTMYWYKQDSKKFLKIMFSYNNKELIINETVPNRFSPKSPDKAHLNLHINSLELGDSAVYFCASGQVGTGAYGYTFGSGTRLTVV.

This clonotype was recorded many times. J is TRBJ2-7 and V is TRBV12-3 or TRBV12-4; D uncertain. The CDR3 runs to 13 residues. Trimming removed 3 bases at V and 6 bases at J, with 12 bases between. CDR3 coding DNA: TGTGCCAGCAGTTTGAACACCGTGGGCGAGCAGTACGTC. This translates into CASSLNTVGEQYV.

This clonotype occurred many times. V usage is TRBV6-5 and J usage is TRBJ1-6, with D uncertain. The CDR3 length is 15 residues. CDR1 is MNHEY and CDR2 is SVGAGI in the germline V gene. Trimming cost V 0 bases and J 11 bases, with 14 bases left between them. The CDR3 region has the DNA TGTGCCAGCAGTTACTCGAGCGGAGATCTCGCACCCCTCCACTTT. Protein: CASSYSSGDLAPLHF.

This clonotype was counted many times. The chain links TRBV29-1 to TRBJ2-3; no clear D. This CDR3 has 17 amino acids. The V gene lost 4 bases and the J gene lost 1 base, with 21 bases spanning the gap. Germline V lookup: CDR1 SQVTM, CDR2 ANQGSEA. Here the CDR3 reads CSVAHQSPKVGTDTQYF. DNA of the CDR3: TGCAGCGTTGCCCACCAAAGTCCCAAAGTAGGCACAGATACGCAGTATTTT.

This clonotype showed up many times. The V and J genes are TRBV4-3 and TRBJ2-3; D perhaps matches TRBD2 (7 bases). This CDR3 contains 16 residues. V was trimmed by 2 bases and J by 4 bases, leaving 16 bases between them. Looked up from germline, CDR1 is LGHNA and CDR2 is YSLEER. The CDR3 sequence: CASSQSPGGPADTQYF. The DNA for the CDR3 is TGCGCCAGCAGCCAATCTCCCGGGGGGCCCGCAGATACGCAGTATTTT.

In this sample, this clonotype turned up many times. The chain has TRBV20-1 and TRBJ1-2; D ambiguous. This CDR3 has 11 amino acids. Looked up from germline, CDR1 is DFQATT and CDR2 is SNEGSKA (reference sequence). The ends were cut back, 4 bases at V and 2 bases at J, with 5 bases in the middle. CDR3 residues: CSAMDNYGYTF. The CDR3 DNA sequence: TGCAGTGCTATGGACAACTATGGCTACACCTTC.

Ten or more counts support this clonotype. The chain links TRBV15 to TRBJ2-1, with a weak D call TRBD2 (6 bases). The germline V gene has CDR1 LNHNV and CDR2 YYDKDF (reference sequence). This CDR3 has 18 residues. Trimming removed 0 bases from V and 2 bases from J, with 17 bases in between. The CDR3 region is CATSRDLLRDWTYNEQFF. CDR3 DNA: TGTGCCACCAGCAGAGACCTTTTGCGGGACTGGACCTACAATGAGCAGTTCTTC.

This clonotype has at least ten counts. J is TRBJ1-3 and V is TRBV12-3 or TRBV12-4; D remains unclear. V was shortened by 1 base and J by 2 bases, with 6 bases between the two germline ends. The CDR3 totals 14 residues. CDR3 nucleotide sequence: TGTGCCAGCAGTTTAGAGATGCCTGGAAACACCATATATTTT. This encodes CASSLEMPGNTIYF.

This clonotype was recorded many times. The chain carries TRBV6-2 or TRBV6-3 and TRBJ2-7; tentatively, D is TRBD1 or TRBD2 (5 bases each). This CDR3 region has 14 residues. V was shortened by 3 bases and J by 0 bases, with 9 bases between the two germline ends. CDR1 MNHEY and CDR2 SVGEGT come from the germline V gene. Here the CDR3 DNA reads TGTGCCAGCAGTTATCGAGGGACCTCCTACGAGCAGTACTTC. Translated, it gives CASSYRGTSYEQYF.

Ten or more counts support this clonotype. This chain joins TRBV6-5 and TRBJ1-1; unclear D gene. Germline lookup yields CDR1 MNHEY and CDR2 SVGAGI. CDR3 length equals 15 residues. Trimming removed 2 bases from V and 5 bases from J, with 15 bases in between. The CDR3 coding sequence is TGTGCCAGCAGTTACATGACGGGAAGAGGAACTGAAGCTTTCTTT. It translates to CASSYMTGRGTEAFF.

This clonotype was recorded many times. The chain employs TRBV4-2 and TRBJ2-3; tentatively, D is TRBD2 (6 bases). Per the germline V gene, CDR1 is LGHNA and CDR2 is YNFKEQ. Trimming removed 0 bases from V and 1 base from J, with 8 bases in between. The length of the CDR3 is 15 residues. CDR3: CASSQDWEGTDTQYF. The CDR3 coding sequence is TGTGCCAGCAGCCAAGATTGGGAGGGCACAGATACGCAGTATTTT.

CDR3 nucleotide sequence: TGCAGTGCTAGGAGGGGGACTCGGGAGACCCAGTACTTC. Amino acid sequence: CSARRGTRETQYF. The chain joins TRBV20-1 to TRBJ2-5; the D gene could be TRBD1 or TRBD2 (6 bases each). This CDR3 has 13 residues. Looked up from germline, CDR1 is DFQATT and CDR2 is SNEGSKA (reference sequence). V was pared by 3 bases and J by 5 bases, with 13 bases between.

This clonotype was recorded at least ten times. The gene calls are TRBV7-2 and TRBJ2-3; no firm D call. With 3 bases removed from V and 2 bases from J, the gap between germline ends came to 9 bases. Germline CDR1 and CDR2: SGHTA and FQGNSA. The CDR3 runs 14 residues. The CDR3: CASSFSSLTDTQYF. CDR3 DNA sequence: TGTGCCAGCAGCTTTTCTAGTCTCACAGATACGCAGTATTTT.

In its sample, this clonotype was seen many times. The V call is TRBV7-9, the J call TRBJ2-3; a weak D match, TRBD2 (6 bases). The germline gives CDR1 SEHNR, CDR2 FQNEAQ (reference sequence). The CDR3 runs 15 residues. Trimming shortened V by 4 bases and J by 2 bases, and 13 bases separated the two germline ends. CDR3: CASSSTGLPTDTQYF. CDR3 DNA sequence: TGTGCCAGCAGCTCTACGGGACTCCCCACAGATACGCAGTATTTT. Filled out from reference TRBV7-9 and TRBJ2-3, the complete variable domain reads DTGVSQNPRHKITKRGQNVTFRCDPISEHNRLYWYRQTLGQGPEFLTYFQNEAQLEKSRLLSDRFSAERPKGSFSTLEIQRTEQGDSAMYLCASSSTGLPTDTQYFGPGTRLTVL.